This TCR beta chain came from a study of cytomegalovirus exposure and HLA in healthy donors. Researchers ran the PCR with 60 Vbeta and 13 Jbeta primers. As originally analysed: About 10 million of some 80 million unique TCR beta chains were shared, per a later count. Method: immunoSEQ multiplex PCR; TCRdb's copy keeps in-frame clones and lacks some. D and trimming come from the DNA, and the V and J calls and clone size come from that table. The table includes approximately 290,000 clones, 80% detected once. Overall study findings and caveats: The authors excluded some V segments, including TRBV6-2 and TRBV6-3, as indistinguishable. Across all donors, roughly uniform sequencing depth was an assumption of the presence/absence analyses. Most subjects had HLA-A and HLA-B alleles reportedly predicted accurately by TCR beta sequences.

On this clone: The target antigen is unknown.

Germline loops: CDR1 GTSNPN, CDR2 SVGIG (reference sequence). V lost 0 bases to trimming and J lost 11 bases; unmatched junction nucleotides: 5. The CDR3 extends over 14 amino acids. The chain recombines TRBV30 with TRBJ1-6; TRBD1 agrees at 9 bases. Sequencing was performed on PBMCs. The receptor was derived from a girl aged 2 to 9 in good health and CMV-seronegative. The CDR3 sequence: CAWSVQGATPPLHF. DNA of the CDR3: TGTGCCTGGAGTGTACAGGGGGCGACCCCACCCCTCCACTTT.